A single sample is the source of the 29 T cell receptor beta chains below, sequenced in a study of monozygotic twins with inflammatory bowel disease (dated by TCRdb to between 2018 and 2021). The library was generated by 5' RACE. The sequencer listed for this sample is Illumina HiSeq 2500. Based on TCRdb reprocessing of the reads, there is one entry per CDR3 protein sequence, and DNA is missing. The sample table on file contains about 210,000 distinct CDR3 sequences. The ten largest make up roughly 7.7% of the sample. The sample consisted of blood. The receptors originated from a human donor with ulcerative colitis or Crohn's disease, or a healthy co-twin of an affected twin (not recorded which).

The chain combines TRBV12-3 or TRBV12-4 with TRBJ1-5; the TCRdb D gene call, TRBD1, has no DNA to confirm it. This CDR3 region has 16 residues. CDR3 in amino acids: CASSLAGGDSNQPQHF.

V is TRBV11-3 and J is TRBJ2-1; TCRdb reports TRBD1, a call that lacks DNA to check it against. CDR3 size: 15 residues. Germline loops: CDR1 SGHNT, CDR2 YENEEA. The CDR3 here is CATRTVTSSYNEQFF.

The CDR3 is CASSSTLAGNPYEQYF. The chain has TRBV7-9 and TRBJ2-7; the D call from TCRdb, TRBD2, cannot be confirmed without DNA. The CDR3 sequence is 16 residues long. Germline V gene data show CDR1 as SEHNR and CDR2 as FQNEAQ (reference sequence).

This chain uses TRBV20-1 with TRBJ2-4. CDR3 length: 14 amino acids. In germline, CDR1 is DFQATT, CDR2 SNEGSKA (reference sequence). The CDR3 sequence is CSARGDLAKNIQYF.

The chain carries TRBV28 and TRBJ2-7; TCRdb indicates TRBD1, and absent DNA this call remains unverified. This CDR3 contains 15 residues. Germline lookup yields CDR1 MDHEN and CDR2 SYDVKM. The CDR3 loop is CASSWGSGWDYEQYF.

The chain recombines TRBV7-9 with TRBJ1-1; TCRdb reports TRBD1, a call that lacks DNA to check it against. The CDR3 sequence is 14 residues long. Germline assignment: CDR1 SEHNR and CDR2 FQNEAQ (reference sequence). The CDR3 loop is CASSAGTANTEAFF.

The rearrangement joins TRBV15 to TRBJ2-1; absent DNA, TCRdb's TRBD2 call cannot be checked. The CDR3 extends over 16 amino acids. CDR1 and CDR2 (germline): LNHNV, YYDKDF (reference sequence). The CDR3 loop is CATGLGWPSLYNEQFF. Supplemented by reference TRBV15 and TRBJ2-1, the full variable domain reads DAMVIQNPRYQVTQFGKPVTLSCSQTLNHNVMYWYQQKSSQAPKLLFHYYDKDFNNEADTPDNFQSRRPNTSFCFLDIRSPGLGDTAMYLCATGLGWPSLYNEQFFGPGTRLTVL.

This sequence joins TRBV6-5 and TRBJ2-1; TCRdb returns TRBD2, unconfirmable since there is no DNA. Germline values: CDR1 MNHEY, CDR2 SVGAGI. This CDR3 spans 17 amino acids. This CDR3 is CASSYVGGLAGAEEQFF.

This chain uses TRBV5-1 with TRBJ1-1; TCRdb proposes TRBD1, but this gene call is untestable without DNA. Looked up from germline, CDR1 is SGHRS and CDR2 is YFSETQ. The CDR3 is 17 residues long. The CDR3 protein is CASSLGGTGAENTEAFF. Complete variable domain (other parts from reference TRBV5-1 and TRBJ1-1): KAGVTQTPRYLIKTRGQQVTLSCSPISGHRSVSWYQQTPGQGLQFLFEYFSETQRNKGNFPGRFSGRQFSNSRSEMNVSTLELGDSALYLCASSLGGTGAENTEAFFGQGTRLTVV.

V is TRBV5-1 and J is TRBJ1-1. CDR1 is SGHRS, CDR2 YFSETQ, per germline. CDR3 length: 14 amino acids. This chain's CDR3 is CASSLFPGLFEAFF.

The chain's CDR3 is CASSPEAQGNRPQHF. The V call is TRBV7-2, the J call TRBJ1-5; TCRdb names TRBD1, which stays unverified in the absence of DNA. Germline-derived CDR1 and CDR2 are SGHTA and FQGNSA. The CDR3 is 15 amino acids.

The genes are TRBV6-1 and TRBJ1-1; the D call of TRBD1 rests on TCRdb alone, since no DNA is present to check it. The CDR3 sequence is 16 residues long. The germline V gene encodes CDR1 MNHNS and CDR2 SASEGT. The CDR3 sequence: CASSLGSRARNTEAFF.

V usage is TRBV30 and J usage is TRBJ2-7; checking the TCRdb D call of TRBD1 is not possible without DNA. Germline V gives CDR1 GTSNPN, CDR2 SVGIG (reference sequence). This CDR3 is 13 amino acids long. The CDR3 reads CAWSRVAPAEQYF.

The chain combines TRBV12-3 or TRBV12-4 with TRBJ2-1; the D call of TRBD1 rests on TCRdb alone, since no DNA is present to check it. CDR3 size: 12 residues. The CDR3 is CASSGNGPGQFF.

This rearrangement joins TRBV6-1 to TRBJ1-2; TCRdb outputs TRBD1, but without DNA this stays unchecked. Germline lookup yields CDR1 MNHNS and CDR2 SASEGT. The CDR3 consists of 13 residues. This CDR3 reads CASDRLGDYGYTF.

The chain employs TRBV7-3 and TRBJ2-1; TCRdb outputs TRBD2, but without DNA this stays unchecked. Germline values: CDR1 SGHTA, CDR2 FQGTGA. The CDR3 has 18 residues. CDR3 protein: CASSLVGRAGANYNEQFF.

This chain connects TRBV21-1 to TRBJ2-7; as DNA is missing, the TRBD1 call by TCRdb cannot be tested. TRBV21-1 constitutes a pseudogene. The CDR3 spans 12 residues. CDR3 sequence: CASSTRGHRGSF.

The V and J genes are TRBV29-1 and TRBJ2-7; lacking DNA, the TRBD2 call made by TCRdb goes unchecked. The germline CDR1 and CDR2 sequences are SQVTM and ANQGSEA. The CDR3 extends over 11 amino acids. This CDR3 reads CSVGDSGEQYF.

This chain links TRBV5-6 with TRBJ1-4; without DNA, the TCRdb call of TRBD1 cannot be checked. The germline V gene has CDR1 SGHDT and CDR2 YYEEEE. The length of the CDR3 is 14 residues. The CDR3: CASSLGQPYEKLFF.

This rearrangement joins TRBV7-9 to TRBJ2-1. This CDR3 region has 16 residues. Germline V gene data show CDR1 as SEHNR and CDR2 as FQNEAQ (reference sequence). The CDR3 sequence: CASSFYGLSSYNEQFF.

The chain employs TRBV2 and TRBJ2-1; the TRBD1 assignment by TCRdb is unverifiable without DNA. In germline, CDR1 is SNHLY, CDR2 FYNNEI. The CDR3 length is 12 residues. The CDR3 region is CASTLQGNEQFF.

The V and J genes are TRBV27 and TRBJ1-1. The CDR3 runs 12 residues. Germline CDR1 is MNHEY and CDR2 is SMNVEV (reference sequence). Here the CDR3 reads CASSLIPPAAFF.

The chain couples TRBV20-1 to TRBJ2-5; TCRdb's D call, TRBD2, is unchecked because there is no DNA. Germline V gene lookup returns CDR1 DFQATT and CDR2 SNEGSKA (reference sequence). The CDR3 covers 14 residues. Here the CDR3 reads CSARTGTRGETQYF.

The chain recombines TRBV2 with TRBJ2-6; TCRdb outputs TRBD1, but without DNA this stays unchecked. This CDR3 spans 16 amino acids. The germline CDR1 and CDR2 sequences are SNHLY and FYNNEI. The chain's CDR3 is CASSAETGSGANVLTF. Using reference TRBV2 and TRBJ2-6 for the parts outside the CDR3, the full variable domain is EPEVTQTPSHQVTQMGQEVILRCVPISNHLYFYWYRQILGQKVEFLVSFYNNEISEKSEIFDDQFSVERPDGSNFTLKIRSTKLEDSAMYFCASSAETGSGANVLTFGAGSRLTVL.

The chain carries TRBV29-1 and TRBJ2-7. Germline V lookup: CDR1 SQVTM, CDR2 ANQGSEA. CDR3 length equals 13 residues. The CDR3 reads CSVGTTGAHEQYF.

J is TRBJ2-7 and V is TRBV29-1; the D gene TCRdb calls, TRBD1, cannot be checked with no DNA. From germline, CDR1 is SQVTM and CDR2 ANQGSEA. CDR3 length equals 14 residues. CDR3 protein: CSVETPGEEHEQYF.

This chain links TRBV9 with TRBJ2-3; with no DNA, the TCRdb D assignment of TRBD2 cannot be verified. The CDR3 has 14 residues. Germline values: CDR1 SGDLS, CDR2 YYNGEE. This CDR3 reads CASGASGSTDTQYF.

The V gene is TRBV3-1, the J gene TRBJ2-1; checking the TCRdb D call of TRBD2 is not possible without DNA. The CDR3 consists of 18 residues. Germline CDR1 is LGHDT and CDR2 is YNNKEL (reference sequence). The CDR3 sequence: CASSPKWAGTLSYNEQLF.

The chain links TRBV7-3 to TRBJ2-5. The germline V gene has CDR1 SGHTA and CDR2 FQGTGA. The CDR3 is made up of 14 amino acids. CDR3 residues: CASSLGPRQETQYF.